These 7 T cell receptor beta chains were sequenced from one sample in a study of blood T cells in healthy people across ages. The use of a sample-barcoded 5' primer and a J-beta primer mix characterized a second PCR of roughly 6 to 12 cycles. Each CDR3 protein is one row after TCRdb ran MiXCR on the 5' RACE reads. The sample lists some 1.5 million distinct CDR3 sequences, under 30% occurring once. The sequenced material came from blood. These TCRs come from a woman younger than 45 in good health.

This clonotype showed up just a few times. The chain recombines TRBV7-2 with TRBJ2-1; 9 positions agree with TRBD2. V trimming: 6 bases; J trimming: 5 bases; junction bases outside the gene matches: 5. The CDR3 sequence is 14 residues long. Germline V lookup: CDR1 SGHTA, CDR2 FQGNSA. DNA for the CDR3: TGTGCCAGCAGGTGGACTAGCGATAACAATGAGCAGTTCTTC. Its translation: CASRWTSDNNEQFF.

V is TRBV20-1 and J is TRBJ1-2; TRBD1 might be the D (5 bases). This CDR3 comprises 13 residues. Germline CDR1 DFQATT, CDR2 SNEGSKA (reference sequence). The V gene lost 6 bases and the J gene lost 3 bases, with 14 bases spanning the gap. CDR3 in DNA: TGCAGTGCGGGCAACAGGCTCGACTATGGCTACACCTTC. Translating gives CSAGNRLDYGYTF.

This clonotype was picked up many times. V usage is TRBV28 and J usage is TRBJ2-4; D gene uncertain. The CDR3 loop spans 14 amino acids. V was cut by 2 bases and J by 0 bases, with 5 bases left in between. Germline V gene sequence: CDR1 MDHEN, CDR2 SYDVKM. The DNA for the CDR3 is TGTGCCAGCAGTTTAATGGGAGCCAAAAACATTCAGTACTTC. As protein: CASSLMGAKNIQYF.

This chain uses TRBV7-2 with TRBJ1-3; 9 bases agree with TRBD1. CDR1 and CDR2 (germline): SGHTA, FQGNSA. The ends lost 5 bases at V and 0 bases at J; junction bases unmatched: 8. The CDR3 is 17 residues long. CDR3 sequence reads: CASSLTGGSSSGNTIYF. The CDR3 bases are TGTGCCAGCAGCCTCACAGGGGGCTCGAGCTCTGGAAACACCATATATTTT.

V and J are TRBV5-1 and TRBJ2-1; 11 bases map to TRBD1. The germline V gene has CDR1 SGHRS and CDR2 YFSETQ. Trimming cost V 0 bases and J 13 bases; bases outside gene matches: 15. The CDR3 is made up of 17 amino acids. The CDR3 region is CASSLAPRTGGETTQFF. CDR3 DNA sequence: TGCGCCAGCAGCTTGGCCCCTAGGACAGGGGGCGAGACTACTCAGTTCTTC.

The chain joins TRBV10-3 to TRBJ2-5, with 14 bases that match TRBD2. With V trimmed by 6 bases and J by 5 bases, 14 bases remained unmatched. The CDR3 totals 18 residues. Germline V gives CDR1 ENHRY, CDR2 SYGVKD. In nucleotides, the CDR3 is TGTGCCATCAGCCACCCCCAGGGACTAGCGGGAGTGGGGGAGACCCAGTACTTC. Protein product: CAISHPQGLAGVGETQYF.

This clonotype was found many times. The gene calls are TRBV4-1 and TRBJ2-7; 11 positions agree with TRBD2. The V gene end was trimmed by 0 bases and the J gene end by 1 base; junction bases not matched to a gene: 8. The CDR3 contains 18 residues. The germline V gene encodes CDR1 MGHRA and CDR2 YSYEKL. The chain's CDR3 is CASSQESLAGAFSYEQYF. The CDR3 coding sequence is TGCGCCAGCAGCCAAGAATCACTAGCGGGGGCCTTTTCCTACGAGCAGTACTTC.